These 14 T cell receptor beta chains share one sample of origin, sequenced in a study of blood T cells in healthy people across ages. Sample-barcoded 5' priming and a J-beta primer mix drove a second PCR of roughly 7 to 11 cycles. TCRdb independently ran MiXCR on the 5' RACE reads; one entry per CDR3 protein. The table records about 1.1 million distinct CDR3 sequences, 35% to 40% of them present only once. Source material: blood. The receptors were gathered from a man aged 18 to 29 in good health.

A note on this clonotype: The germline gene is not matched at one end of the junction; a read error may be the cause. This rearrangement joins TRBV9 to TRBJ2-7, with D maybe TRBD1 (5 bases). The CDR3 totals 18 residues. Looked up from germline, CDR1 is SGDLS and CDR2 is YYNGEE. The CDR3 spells CAGSSLVGPASSYNEQYF. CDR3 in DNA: TGTGCCGGCAGCTCCCTGGTGGGGCCAGCCAGCTCCTACAATGAGCAGTACTTC.

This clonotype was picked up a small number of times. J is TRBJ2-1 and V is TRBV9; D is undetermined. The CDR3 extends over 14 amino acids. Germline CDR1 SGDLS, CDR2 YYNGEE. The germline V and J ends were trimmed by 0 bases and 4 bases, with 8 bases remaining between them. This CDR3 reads CASSVAVSYNEQFF. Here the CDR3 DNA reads TGTGCCAGCAGCGTAGCGGTGAGTTACAATGAGCAGTTCTTC.

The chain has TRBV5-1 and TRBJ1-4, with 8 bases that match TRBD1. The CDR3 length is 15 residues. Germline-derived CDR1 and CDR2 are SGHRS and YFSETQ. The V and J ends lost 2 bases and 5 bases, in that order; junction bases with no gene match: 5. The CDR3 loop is CASSFGQGQNEKLFF. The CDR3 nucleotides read TGCGCCAGCAGCTTCGGACAGGGCCAAAATGAAAAACTGTTTTTT.

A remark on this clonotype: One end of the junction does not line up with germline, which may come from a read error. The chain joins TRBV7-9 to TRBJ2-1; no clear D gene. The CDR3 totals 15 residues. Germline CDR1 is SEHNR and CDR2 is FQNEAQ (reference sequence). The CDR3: CAGSNYARTVNEQFF. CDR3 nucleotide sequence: TGTGCCGGCAGCAATTACGCGAGAACTGTCAATGAGCAGTTCTTC.

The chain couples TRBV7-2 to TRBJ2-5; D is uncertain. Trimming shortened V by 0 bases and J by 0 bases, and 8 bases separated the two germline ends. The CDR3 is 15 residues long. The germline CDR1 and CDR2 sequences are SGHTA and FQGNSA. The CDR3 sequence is CASSLALGYQETQYF. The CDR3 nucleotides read TGTGCCAGCAGCTTAGCGTTGGGGTACCAAGAGACCCAGTACTTC.

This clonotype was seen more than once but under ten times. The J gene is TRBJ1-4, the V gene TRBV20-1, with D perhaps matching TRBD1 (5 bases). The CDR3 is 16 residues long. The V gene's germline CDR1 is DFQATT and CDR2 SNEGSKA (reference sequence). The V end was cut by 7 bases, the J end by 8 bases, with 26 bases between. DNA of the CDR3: TGCAGTGGCAAAGACCCCAGGGCCTTAGGGAGGGAAAAACTGTTTTTT. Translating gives CSGKDPRALGREKLFF.

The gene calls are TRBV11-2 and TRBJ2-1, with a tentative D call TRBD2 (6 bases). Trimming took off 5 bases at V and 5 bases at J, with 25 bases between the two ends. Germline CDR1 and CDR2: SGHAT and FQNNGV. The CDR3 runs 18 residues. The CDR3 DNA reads TGTGCCAGCAGCGCCAACCGGGGCTGGGACTTATTGAACAATGAGCAGTTCTTC. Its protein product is CASSANRGWDLLNNEQFF.

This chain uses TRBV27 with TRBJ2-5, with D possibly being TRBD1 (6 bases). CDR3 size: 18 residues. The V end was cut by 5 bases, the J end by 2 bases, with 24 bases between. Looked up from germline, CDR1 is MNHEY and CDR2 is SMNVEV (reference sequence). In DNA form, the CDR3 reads TGTGCCAGCAGTCCCAGACAGGCGCCGTTAGGTGGTCAAGAGACCCAGTACTTC. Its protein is CASSPRQAPLGGQETQYF.

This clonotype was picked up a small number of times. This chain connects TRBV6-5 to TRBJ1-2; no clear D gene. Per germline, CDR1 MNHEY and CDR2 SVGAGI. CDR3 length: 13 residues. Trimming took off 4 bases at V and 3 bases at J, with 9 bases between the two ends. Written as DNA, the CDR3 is TGTGCCAGCAGTTCTATCGTTTACTATGGCTACACCTTC. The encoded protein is CASSSIVYYGYTF.

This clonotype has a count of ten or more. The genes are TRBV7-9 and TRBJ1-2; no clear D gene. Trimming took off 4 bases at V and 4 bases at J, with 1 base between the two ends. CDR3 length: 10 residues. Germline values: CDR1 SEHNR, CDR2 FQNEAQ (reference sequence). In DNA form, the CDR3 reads TGTGCCAGCAGCTCCTATGGCTACACCTTC. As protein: CASSSYGYTF.

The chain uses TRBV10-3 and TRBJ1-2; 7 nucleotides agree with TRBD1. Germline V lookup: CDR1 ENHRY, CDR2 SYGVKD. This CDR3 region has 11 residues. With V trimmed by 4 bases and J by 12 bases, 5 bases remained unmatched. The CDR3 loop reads CAISGTGKHTF. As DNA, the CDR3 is TGTGCCATCAGTGGGACAGGCAAACACACCTTC.

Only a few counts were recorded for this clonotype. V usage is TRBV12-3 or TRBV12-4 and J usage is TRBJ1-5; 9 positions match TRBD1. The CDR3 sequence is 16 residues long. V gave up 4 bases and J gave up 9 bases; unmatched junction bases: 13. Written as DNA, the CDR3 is TGTGCCAGCAGTTCCGCGGACAGGGGTCATGGGTCGCCCCAGCATTTT. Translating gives CASSSADRGHGSPQHF.

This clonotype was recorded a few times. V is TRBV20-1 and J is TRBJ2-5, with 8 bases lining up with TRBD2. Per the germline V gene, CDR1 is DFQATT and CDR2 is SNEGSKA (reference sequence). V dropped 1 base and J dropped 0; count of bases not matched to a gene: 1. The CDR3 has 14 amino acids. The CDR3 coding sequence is TGCAGTGCTAGAGTAGCGGGGTACCAAGAGACCCAGTACTTC. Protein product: CSARVAGYQETQYF.

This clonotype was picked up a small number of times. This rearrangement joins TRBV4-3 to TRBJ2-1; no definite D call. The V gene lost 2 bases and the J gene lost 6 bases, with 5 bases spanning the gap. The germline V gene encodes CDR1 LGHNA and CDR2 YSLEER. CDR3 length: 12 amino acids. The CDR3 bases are TGCGCCAGCAGCCAAAGTTTCAATGAGCAGTTCTTC. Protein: CASSQSFNEQFF.